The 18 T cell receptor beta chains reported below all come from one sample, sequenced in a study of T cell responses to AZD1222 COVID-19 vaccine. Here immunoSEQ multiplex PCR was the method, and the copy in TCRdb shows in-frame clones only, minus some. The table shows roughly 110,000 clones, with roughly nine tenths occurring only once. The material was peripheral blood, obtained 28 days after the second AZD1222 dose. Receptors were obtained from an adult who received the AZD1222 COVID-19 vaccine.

CDR3 DNA: TGTGCCAGTAGCTCGAAATTCGGACAACTAGCCAAAAACATTCAGTACTTC. It specifies CASSSKFGQLAKNIQYF. This sequence joins TRBV19 and TRBJ2-4; possibly TRBD1 for D (5 bases). V dropped 6 bases and J dropped 0 bases, with 18 bases sitting between them. This CDR3 is 17 amino acids long. The germline CDR1 and CDR2 sequences are LNHDA and SQIVND (reference sequence).

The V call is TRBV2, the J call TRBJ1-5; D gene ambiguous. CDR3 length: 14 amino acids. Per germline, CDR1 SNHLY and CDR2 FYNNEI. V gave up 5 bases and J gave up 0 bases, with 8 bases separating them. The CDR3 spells CASSLTHSNQPQHF. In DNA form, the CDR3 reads TGTGCCAGCAGTCTGACCCATAGCAATCAGCCCCAGCATTTT.

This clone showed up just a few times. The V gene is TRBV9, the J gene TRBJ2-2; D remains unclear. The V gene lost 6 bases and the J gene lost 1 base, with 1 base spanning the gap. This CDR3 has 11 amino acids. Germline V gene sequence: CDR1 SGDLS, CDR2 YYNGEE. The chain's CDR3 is CASKNTGELFF. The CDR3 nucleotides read TGTGCCAGCAAGAACACCGGGGAGCTGTTTTTT.

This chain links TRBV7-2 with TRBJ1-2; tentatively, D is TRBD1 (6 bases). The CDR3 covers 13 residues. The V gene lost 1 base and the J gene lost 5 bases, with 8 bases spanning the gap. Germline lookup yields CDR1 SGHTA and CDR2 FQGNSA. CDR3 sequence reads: CASSLGGQYGYTF. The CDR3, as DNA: TGTGCCAGCAGCTTAGGGGGGCAGTATGGCTACACCTTC.

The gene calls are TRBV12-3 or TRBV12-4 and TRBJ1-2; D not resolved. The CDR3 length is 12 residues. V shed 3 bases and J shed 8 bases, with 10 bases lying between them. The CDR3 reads CASSFLGEGYTF. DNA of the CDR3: TGTGCCAGCAGTTTTTTGGGAGAGGGCTACACCTTC.

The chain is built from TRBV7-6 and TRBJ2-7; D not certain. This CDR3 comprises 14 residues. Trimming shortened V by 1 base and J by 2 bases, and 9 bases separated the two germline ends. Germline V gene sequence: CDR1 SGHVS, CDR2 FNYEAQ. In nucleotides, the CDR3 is TGTGCCAGCAGCTTAGAAGCTGGGACCTACGAGCAGTACTTC. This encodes CASSLEAGTYEQYF.

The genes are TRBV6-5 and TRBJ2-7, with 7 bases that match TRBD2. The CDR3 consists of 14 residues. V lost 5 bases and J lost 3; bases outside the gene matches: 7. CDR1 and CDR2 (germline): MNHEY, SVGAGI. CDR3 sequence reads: CASSPAGELYEQYF. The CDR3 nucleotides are TGTGCCAGCAGTCCGGCGGGGGAGCTCTACGAGCAGTACTTC.

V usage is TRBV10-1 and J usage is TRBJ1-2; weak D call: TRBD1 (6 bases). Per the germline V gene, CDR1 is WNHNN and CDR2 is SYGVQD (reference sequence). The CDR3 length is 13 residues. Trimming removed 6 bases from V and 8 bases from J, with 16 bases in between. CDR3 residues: CASRELGAEGYTF. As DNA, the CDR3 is TGCGCCAGCAGGGAACTGGGGGCGGAGGGCTACACCTTC.

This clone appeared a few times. The CDR3 is CASSHSPGQGDMNTEAFF. CDR3 coding DNA: TGTGCCAGCAGCCATTCACCGGGACAGGGGGATATGAACACTGAAGCTTTCTTT. J is TRBJ1-1 and V is TRBV3-1 (or the pseudogene TRBV3-2); TRBD1 matches 11 bases. The CDR3 runs to 18 residues. V was pared by 3 bases and J by 0 bases, with 9 bases of the junction left unmatched. Looked up from germline, CDR1 is LGHDT and CDR2 is YNNKEL (reference sequence).

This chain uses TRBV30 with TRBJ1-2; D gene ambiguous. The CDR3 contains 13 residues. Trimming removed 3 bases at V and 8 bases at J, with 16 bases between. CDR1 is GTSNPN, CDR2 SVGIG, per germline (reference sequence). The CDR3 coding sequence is TGTGCCTGGAGCGGACTCCCCGGACGGGGCTACACCTTC. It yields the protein CAWSGLPGRGYTF.

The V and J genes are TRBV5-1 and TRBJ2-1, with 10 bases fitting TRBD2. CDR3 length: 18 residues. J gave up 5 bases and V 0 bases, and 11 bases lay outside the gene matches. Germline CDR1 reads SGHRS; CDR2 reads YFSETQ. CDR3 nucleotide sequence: TGCGCCAGCAGCTTGGCCGGGGCTAGCGGGAGCGCGAACAATGAGCAGTTCTTC. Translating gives CASSLAGASGSANNEQFF. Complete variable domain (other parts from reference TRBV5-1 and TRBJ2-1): KAGVTQTPRYLIKTRGQQVTLSCSPISGHRSVSWYQQTPGQGLQFLFEYFSETQRNKGNFPGRFSGRQFSNSRSEMNVSTLELGDSALYLCASSLAGASGSANNEQFFGPGTRLTVL.

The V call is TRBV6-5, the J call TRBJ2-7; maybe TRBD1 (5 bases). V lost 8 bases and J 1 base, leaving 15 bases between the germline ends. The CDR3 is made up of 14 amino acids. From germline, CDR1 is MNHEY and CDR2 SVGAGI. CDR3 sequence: CASGDSSLSYEQYF. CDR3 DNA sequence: TGTGCCAGCGGCGACAGTTCACTTTCCTACGAGCAGTACTTC.

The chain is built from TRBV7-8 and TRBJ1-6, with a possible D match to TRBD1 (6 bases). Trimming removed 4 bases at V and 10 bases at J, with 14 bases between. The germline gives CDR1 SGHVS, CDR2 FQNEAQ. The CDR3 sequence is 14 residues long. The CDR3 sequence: CASSSRERGSPLHF. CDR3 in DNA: TGTGCCAGCAGCTCGAGGGAAAGGGGGTCACCCCTCCACTTT.

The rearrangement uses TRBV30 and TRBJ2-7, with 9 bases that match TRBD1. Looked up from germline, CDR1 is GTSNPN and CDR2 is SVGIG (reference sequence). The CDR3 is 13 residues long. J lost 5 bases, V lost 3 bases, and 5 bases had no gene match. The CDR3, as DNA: TGTGCCTGGAGCATACAGGGGGCTCACGAGCAGTACTTC. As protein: CAWSIQGAHEQYF.

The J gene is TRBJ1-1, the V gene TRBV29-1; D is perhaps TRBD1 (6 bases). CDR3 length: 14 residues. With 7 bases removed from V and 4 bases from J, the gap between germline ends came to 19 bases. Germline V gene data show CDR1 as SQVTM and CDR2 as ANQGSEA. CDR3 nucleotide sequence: TGCAGCGGATGGTCCAGGGGAAGGAGCACTGAAGCTTTCTTT. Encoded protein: CSGWSRGRSTEAFF.

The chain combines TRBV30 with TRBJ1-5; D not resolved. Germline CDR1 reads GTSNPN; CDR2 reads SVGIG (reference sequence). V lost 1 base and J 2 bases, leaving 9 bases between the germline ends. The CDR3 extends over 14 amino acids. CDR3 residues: CAWSDSVGNQPQHF. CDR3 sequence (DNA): TGTGCCTGGAGTGACAGCGTGGGCAATCAGCCCCAGCATTTT.

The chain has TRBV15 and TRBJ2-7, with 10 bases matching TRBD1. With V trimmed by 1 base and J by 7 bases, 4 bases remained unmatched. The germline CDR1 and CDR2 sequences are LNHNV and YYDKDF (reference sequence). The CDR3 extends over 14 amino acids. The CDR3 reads CATSRGDRGYEQYF. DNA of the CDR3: TGTGCCACCAGCAGAGGGGACAGGGGTTATGAGCAGTACTTC.

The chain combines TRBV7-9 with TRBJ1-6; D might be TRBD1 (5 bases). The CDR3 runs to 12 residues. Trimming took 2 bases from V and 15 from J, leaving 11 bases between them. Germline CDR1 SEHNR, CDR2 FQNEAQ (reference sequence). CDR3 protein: CASSLQGFVLHF. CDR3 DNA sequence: TGTGCCAGCAGCTTACAGGGATTCGTCCTCCACTTT.